The next 20 T cell receptor beta chains were all read from a single sample in a study of T cell responses to AZD1222 COVID-19 vaccine. Sequencing used immunoSEQ multiplex PCR; TCRdb keeps in-frame clones, though not all of them. This repertoire shows roughly 100,000 clones, 80% to 90% found once; its top ten account for approximately 22%. Material: peripheral blood, obtained on day 0 of AZD1222 vaccination. These receptors all stem from an adult in good health.

The gene calls are TRBV18 and TRBJ1-1; D possibly corresponds to TRBD1 (5 bases). The CDR3 is made up of 13 amino acids. Trimming left V 1 base short and J 8 bases short, with 11 bases between. Germline CDR1 and CDR2: KGHSH and LQKENI. The CDR3 nucleotides read TGTGCCAGCTCACCACGTTCCGGGGACGAAGCTTTCTTT. The encoded protein is CASSPRSGDEAFF.

The chain couples TRBV2 to TRBJ2-1, with TRBD1 as a possible D gene (5 bases). The V gene's germline CDR1 is SNHLY and CDR2 FYNNEI. The CDR3 length is 14 residues. V was clipped by 2 bases and J by 4 bases, with 9 bases between them. CDR3 DNA: TGTGCCAGCAGTGAATCTTCAGGGTACAATGAGCAGTTCTTC. Its translation is CASSESSGYNEQFF.

J is TRBJ2-7 and V is TRBV7-8; D may be TRBD1 (6 bases). V lost 4 bases, J lost 3 bases, and 16 bases lay in between. CDR3 size: 15 residues. The germline CDR1 and CDR2 sequences are SGHVS and FQNEAQ. The CDR3, as DNA: TGTGCCAGCAGCTCCCAATCGGGACACCTCTACGAGCAGTACTTC. Translated, it gives CASSSQSGHLYEQYF.

The chain has TRBV3-1 (or the pseudogene TRBV3-2) and TRBJ1-2; D not certain. The CDR3 totals 13 residues. Trimming removed 0 bases from V and 6 bases from J, with 8 bases in between. Germline-derived CDR1 and CDR2 are LGHDT and YNNKEL (reference sequence). CDR3 residues: CASSQDGPDGYTF. DNA of the CDR3: TGTGCCAGCAGCCAAGATGGGCCGGATGGCTACACCTTC.

V is TRBV7-2 and J is TRBJ2-3, with 15 nucleotides matching TRBD2. The CDR3 runs 16 residues. J lost 4 bases, V lost 8 bases, and 7 bases had no gene match. Germline loops: CDR1 SGHTA, CDR2 FQGNSA. This CDR3 reads CASLWTSGGAPDTQYF. For the CDR3, the DNA is TGTGCCAGCCTGTGGACTAGCGGGGGGGCGCCAGATACGCAGTATTTT.

This chain links TRBV4-3 with TRBJ2-7; no reliable D call. CDR1 is LGHNA and CDR2 is YSLEER in the germline V gene. CDR3 length equals 14 residues. Trimming removed 4 bases from V and 2 bases from J, with 12 bases in between. The CDR3 DNA sequence: TGCGCCAGCAGCCCCCAAGCAGGTCCCTACGAGCAGTACTTC. Its protein product is CASSPQAGPYEQYF.

With respect to this clone: This specimen includes other DNA sequences encoding the same CDR3. The V and J genes are TRBV19 and TRBJ2-3, with 11 nucleotides matching TRBD2. CDR1 is LNHDA, CDR2 SQIVND, per germline (reference sequence). After removal of 8 bases from V and 6 bases from J, the junction contained 4 bases not matched to a gene. The CDR3 loop spans 13 amino acids. Here the CDR3 reads CASGTSGRDTQYF. In nucleotides, the CDR3 is TGTGCCAGTGGGACTAGCGGCCGGGATACGCAGTATTTT.

The chain recombines TRBV7-9 with TRBJ2-1; D is perhaps TRBD2 (6 bases). The germline V and J ends were trimmed by 5 bases and 1 base, with 9 bases remaining between them. CDR1 and CDR2 from the germline V gene are SEHNR and FQNEAQ (reference sequence). The CDR3 totals 14 residues. CDR3 nucleotide sequence: TGTGCCAGCAGCGAGGCGGGATCCTACAATGAGCAGTTCTTC. Amino acids: CASSEAGSYNEQFF.

The CDR3 reads CAISEQDEQYF. The CDR3 DNA sequence: TGTGCCATCAGTGAGCAGGACGAGCAGTACTTC. V gene TRBV10-3 combines with J gene TRBJ2-7; no reliable D call. V lost 2 bases to trimming and J lost 5 bases, with 4 bases between them. CDR3 size: 11 residues. CDR1 and CDR2 (germline): ENHRY, SYGVKD.

This clone was observed once. The CDR3 bases are TGTGCCAGCAGTACACAGGGAAAACTGTTTTTT. This gives the protein CASSTQGKLFF. The chain joins TRBV6-2 or TRBV6-3 to TRBJ1-4; tentatively, D is TRBD1 (6 bases). Trimming removed 5 bases at V and 10 bases at J, with 8 bases between. The CDR3 totals 11 residues. Germline V lookup: CDR1 MNHEY, CDR2 SVGEGT.

The chain has TRBV18 and TRBJ2-2, with 7 bases that match TRBD1. With 8 bases clipped from V and 0 bases from J, the junction kept 9 bases outside the gene matches. CDR1 and CDR2 (germline): KGHSH, LQKENI. The CDR3 loop spans 16 amino acids. This CDR3 is CASTPRQGTNTGELFF. In DNA form, the CDR3 reads TGTGCCAGCACCCCCCGACAGGGCACGAACACCGGGGAGCTGTTTTTT. Full variable domain (missing parts from reference TRBV18 and TRBJ2-2): NAGVMQNPRHLVRRRGQEARLRCSPMKGHSHVYWYRQLPEEGLKFMVYLQKENIIDESGMPKERFSAEFPKEGPSILRIQQVVRGDSAAYFCASTPRQGTNTGELFFGEGSRLTVL.

This chain uses TRBV7-2 with TRBJ1-4, with 7 nucleotides matching TRBD1. The V gene end was trimmed by 5 bases and the J gene end by 8 bases; junction bases not matched to a gene: 11. Germline-derived CDR1 and CDR2 are SGHTA and FQGNSA. This CDR3 contains 15 residues. This CDR3 is CASSPPGRGFEKLFF. The CDR3 DNA is TGTGCCAGCAGCCCCCCGGGCAGGGGGTTCGAAAAACTGTTTTTT. Based on the CDR3 plus reference TRBV7-2 and TRBJ1-4, the full variable domain is GAGVSQSPSNKVTEKGKDVELRCDPISGHTALYWYRQSLGQGLEFLIYFQGNSAPDKSGLPSDRFSAERTGGSVSTLTIQRTQQEDSAVYLCASSPPGRGFEKLFFGSGTQLSVL.

The chain carries TRBV19 and TRBJ2-7; 12 bases match TRBD2. The CDR3 loop spans 15 amino acids. J gave up 7 bases and V 4 bases, and 8 bases lay outside the gene matches. From germline, CDR1 is LNHDA and CDR2 SQIVND (reference sequence). The CDR3 reads CASSKLGLAGGEQYF. The CDR3 DNA follows: TGTGCCAGTAGTAAATTGGGACTAGCGGGCGGTGAGCAGTACTTC.

The chain has TRBV7-2 and TRBJ1-4; 7 nucleotides line up with TRBD1. The junction had 9 bases not matched to a gene; V was cut back by 7 bases and J by 4 bases. The CDR3 contains 15 residues. Germline V gives CDR1 SGHTA, CDR2 FQGNSA. This CDR3 is CASTSFQGVNEKLFF. CDR3 bases: TGTGCCAGCACATCGTTCCAGGGGGTTAATGAAAAACTGTTTTTT.

V and J are TRBV7-9 and TRBJ2-1; no definite D call. Germline CDR1 reads SEHNR; CDR2 reads FQNEAQ (reference sequence). The V and J ends lost 2 bases and 7 bases respectively, with 9 bases between them. This CDR3 has 13 residues. CDR3 protein: CASSLRSRNEQFF. The CDR3 nucleotides are TGTGCCAGCAGCTTACGAAGTCGGAATGAGCAGTTCTTC.

The chain joins TRBV15 to TRBJ1-2; TRBD1 agrees at 8 bases. V trimming: 9 bases; J trimming: 0 bases; junction bases outside the gene matches: 9. The length of the CDR3 is 15 residues. From germline, CDR1 is LNHNV and CDR2 YYDKDF (reference sequence). CDR3 coding DNA: TGTGCCACGGGAGACAGGGGCTATCCTAACTATGGCTACACCTTC. Translation gives CATGDRGYPNYGYTF.

The chain has TRBV28 and TRBJ2-2, with 9 bases matching TRBD2. J gave up 11 bases and V 0 bases, and 19 bases lay outside the gene matches. Germline lookup yields CDR1 MDHEN and CDR2 SYDVKM. The CDR3 sequence is 19 residues long. The CDR3 nucleotides are TGTGCCAGCAGTTTATGGTCTGCAGCGGGAGGCCCGACTGTAGGCGAGCTGTTTTTT. Protein product: CASSLWSAAGGPTVGELFF.

V is TRBV14 and J is TRBJ2-7, with 11 bases lining up with TRBD2. CDR3 length equals 15 residues. The junction had 4 bases not matched to a gene; V was cut back by 4 bases and J by 2 bases. Germline CDR1 is SGHDN and CDR2 is FVKESK. The CDR3 DNA is TGTGCCAGCAGCCTAACTAGCGGGGGAACCTACGAGCAGTACTTC. This codes for CASSLTSGGTYEQYF.

The rearrangement joins TRBV18 to TRBJ1-2; D not resolved. The CDR3 is 11 amino acids. CDR1 KGHSH and CDR2 LQKENI come from the germline V gene. V was trimmed by 3 bases and J by 10 bases, leaving 9 bases between them. The CDR3 loop reads CASSPGVFYTF. CDR3 bases: TGTGCCAGCTCACCGGGTGTTTTCTACACCTTC.

This rearrangement joins TRBV4-3 to TRBJ1-2, with D hard to call. The CDR3 loop spans 15 amino acids. Germline values: CDR1 LGHNA, CDR2 YSLEER. Trimming pared 4 bases from V and 2 bases from J, leaving 14 bases between. The CDR3 DNA follows: TGCGCCAGCAGCCCTGGTATGGGGTCAAACTATGGCTACACCTTC. Its translation: CASSPGMGSNYGYTF.